This entry is about one T cell receptor beta chain. This specimen belongs to a study of Tregs in tolerant kidney transplant recipients. The nonmyeloablative bone marrow transplants came from related graft donors, with transient mixed chimerism. CDR1 is MNHEY, CDR2 SMNVEV, per germline (reference sequence). The CDR3 spans 14 residues. Trimming cost V 5 bases and J 5 bases, with 12 bases left between them. Assay: immunoSEQ multiplex PCR; the TCRdb copy retains only in-frame clones and omits some. The sample holds tens of thousands of clones, under 95% seen once. The sequenced sample was CD4+ T cells from blood (PBMCs), obtained 12 months after the transplant. The rearrangement uses TRBV27 and TRBJ1-4; unclear D gene. The clonotype was recovered from a human patient who received a combined kidney and bone marrow transplant. Some of these T cells may belong to the graft donor. CDR3 DNA sequence: TGTGCCAGCAGTCAAAGACTTAAAAATGAAAAACTGTTTTTT. Its translation: CASSQRLKNEKLFF.